A single sample gave rise to the 32 T cell receptor beta chains below, sequenced in a study of blood T cells in healthy people across ages. A second PCR, run for roughly 7 to 11 cycles, used a sample-barcoded 5' primer plus a J-beta primer mix. TCRdb re-called the 5' RACE reads through MiXCR, storing one row per CDR3 protein. The table shows roughly 1 million distinct CDR3 sequences, with about 23% occurring only once. These data were also reused for a study on T cells of mothers and their children.

The sample taken for sequencing was blood. The receptors shown here come from a girl aged 2-10 years in good health.

The J gene is TRBJ2-5, the V gene TRBV20-1, with D tentatively TRBD2 (5 bases). Germline values: CDR1 DFQATT, CDR2 SNEGSKA (reference sequence). This CDR3 spans 11 amino acids. The V gene lost 7 bases and the J gene lost 4 bases, with 10 bases spanning the gap. In nucleotides, the CDR3 is TGCAGTGGGAGGCTTATAGAGACCCAGTACTTC. Its protein product is CSGRLIETQYF.

This clonotype was counted a few times. The gene calls are TRBV7-9 and TRBJ1-1, with D unclear. In germline, CDR1 is SEHNR, CDR2 FQNEAQ (reference sequence). Trimming shortened V by 3 bases and J by 8 bases, and 13 bases separated the two germline ends. The CDR3 length is 13 residues. The CDR3 is CASSFPGQPEAFF. Written as DNA, the CDR3 is TGTGCCAGCAGCTTCCCGGGTCAGCCAGAAGCTTTCTTT.

The V call is TRBV7-3, the J call TRBJ2-7; D gene unclear. The V gene's germline CDR1 is SGHTA and CDR2 FQGTGA. The V and J ends lost 5 bases and 1 base respectively, with 15 bases between them. This CDR3 is built from 15 residues. The CDR3 region has the DNA TGTGCCAGCAGCCTTTTAGGAGTTCATTCCTACGAGCAGTACTTC. Its protein product is CASSLLGVHSYEQYF.

The chain couples TRBV29-1 to TRBJ2-1; D is ambiguous. Trimming shortened V by 5 bases and J by 0 bases, and 17 bases separated the two germline ends. The CDR3 totals 16 residues. Looked up from germline, CDR1 is SQVTM and CDR2 is ANQGSEA. The CDR3 nucleotides are TGCAGCGTTTCCGTGGACCTATCGAGCTCCTACAATGAGCAGTTCTTC. Translation: CSVSVDLSSSYNEQFF.

This clonotype has more than one count but fewer than ten. Given a much more abundant clone one base away, this may be a read error. The rearrangement uses TRBV9 and TRBJ2-3, with D perhaps assigned TRBD1 or TRBD2 (5 bases each). Per the germline V gene, CDR1 is SGDLS and CDR2 is YYNGEE. CDR3 size: 14 residues. The CDR3 DNA follows: TGTGCCTGCAGCGGACGGGACAGCACAGATACGCAGTATTTT. As protein: CACSGRDSTDTQYF.

The rearrangement joins TRBV19 to TRBJ2-5, with TRBD1 as a possible D gene (6 bases). Germline-derived CDR1 and CDR2 are LNHDA and SQIVND (reference sequence). There are 14 residues in the CDR3. V dropped 6 bases and J dropped 1 base, with 12 bases sitting between them. The CDR3 reads CASSKTGIQETQYF. The DNA for the CDR3 is TGTGCCAGTAGCAAAACAGGGATCCAAGAGACCCAGTACTTC.

This clonotype was seen a single time. The chain is built from TRBV9 and TRBJ1-2; D remains unclear. The CDR3 contains 15 residues. V was clipped by 3 bases and J by 4 bases, with 16 bases between them. In germline, CDR1 is SGDLS, CDR2 YYNGEE. DNA of the CDR3: TGTGCCAGCAGCGCGGACGGTACCGACTTCTATGGCTACACCTTC. It is translated as CASSADGTDFYGYTF.

This clonotype was counted a few times. This rearrangement joins TRBV4-1 to TRBJ2-1; 12 bases map to TRBD2. Germline V CDR1 and CDR2: MGHRA, YSYEKL. The CDR3 runs to 18 residues. Unmatched junction bases numbered 6, after V lost 2 bases and J lost 1 base. The chain's CDR3 is CASSQLAGGVKSYNEQFF. The CDR3 DNA follows: TGCGCCAGCAGCCAACTAGCGGGAGGGGTAAAGTCCTACAATGAGCAGTTCTTC.

The gene calls are TRBV28 and TRBJ2-3; D might be TRBD2 (7 bases). In germline, CDR1 is MDHEN, CDR2 SYDVKM. The length of the CDR3 is 14 residues. Trimming removed 8 bases from V and 0 bases from J, with 12 bases in between. CDR3 coding DNA: TGTGCCAGCGGGGGCGGGAGCAGCACAGATACGCAGTATTTT. Translating gives CASGGGSSTDTQYF. Full variable domain (outside the CDR3, taken from reference TRBV28 and TRBJ2-3): DVKVTQSSRYLVKRTGEKVFLECVQDMDHENMFWYRQDPGLGLRLIYFSYDVKMKEKGDIPEGYSVSREKKERFSLILESASTNQTSMYLCASGGGSSTDTQYFGPGTRLTVL.

A few counts support this clonotype. The genes are TRBV6-1 and TRBJ1-2; D is uncertain. CDR1 MNHNS and CDR2 SASEGT come from the germline V gene. This CDR3 has 12 residues. V was clipped by 7 bases and J by 6 bases, with 12 bases between them. The CDR3 region is CASNEDGDGYTF. In DNA form, the CDR3 reads TGTGCCAGCAATGAGGATGGGGATGGCTACACCTTC.

This clonotype has only a few counts. V usage is TRBV15 and J usage is TRBJ2-7; D is unresolved. Germline V gives CDR1 LNHNV, CDR2 YYDKDF (reference sequence). Trimming took 4 bases from V and 0 from J, leaving 13 bases between them. The CDR3 is 15 amino acids. The CDR3 nucleotides are TGTGCCACCAGCAAGGAGACCAAGAGCTCCTACGAGCAGTACTTC. Translating it yields CATSKETKSSYEQYF.

The chain links TRBV20-1 to TRBJ2-7, with unresolved D. The germline V gene has CDR1 DFQATT and CDR2 SNEGSKA (reference sequence). V shed 8 bases and J shed 6 bases, with 14 bases lying between them. CDR3 length: 11 amino acids. CDR3 in amino acids: CSLKGPREQYF. In DNA, the CDR3 is TGCAGTCTGAAAGGGCCACGCGAGCAGTACTTC.

This clonotype appeared a few times. The rearrangement joins TRBV6-5 to TRBJ2-2; 7 bases fit TRBD1. CDR1 MNHEY and CDR2 SVGAGI come from the germline V gene. The junction had 2 bases not matched to a gene; V was cut back by 1 base and J by 6 bases. The CDR3 length is 14 residues. In DNA form, the CDR3 reads TGTGCCAGCAGTTACTTTGGACAGGCCGGGGAGCTGTTTTTT. Protein: CASSYFGQAGELFF.

The gene calls are TRBV5-6 and TRBJ2-3; D remains unclear. The CDR3 is 13 residues long. Germline V gene data show CDR1 as SGHDT and CDR2 as YYEEEE. V was shortened by 2 bases and J by 6 bases, with 10 bases between the two germline ends. CDR3 residues: CASSFIVRDTQYF. DNA for the CDR3: TGTGCCAGCAGCTTTATAGTCCGGGATACGCAGTATTTT.

As regards this clonotype: The junction and the germline gene differ at one end; a read error may be behind it. This chain joins TRBV4-3 and TRBJ2-7, with a possible D match to TRBD1 (6 bases). The CDR3 totals 15 residues. Germline assignment: CDR1 LGHNA and CDR2 YSLEER. CDR3 protein: CACSQSARGMYEQYF. The CDR3 nucleotides are TGCGCCTGCAGCCAGTCCGCCAGGGGTATGTACGAGCAGTACTTC.

This clonotype appeared a few times. The CDR3 region has the DNA TGCAGCGTTGTGGGTGCGGGGGACGCCCAAGAGACCCAGTACTTC. Its translation is CSVVGAGDAQETQYF. The gene calls are TRBV29-1 and TRBJ2-5; 7 bases agree with TRBD2. The CDR3 contains 15 residues. Germline V lookup: CDR1 SQVTM, CDR2 ANQGSEA. V lost 4 bases to trimming and J lost 1 base; unmatched junction nucleotides: 9.

Only a few counts were recorded for this clonotype. The rearrangement links TRBV5-1 to TRBJ2-5; 9 bases line up with TRBD2. The CDR3 extends over 14 amino acids. The germline gives CDR1 SGHRS, CDR2 YFSETQ. V dropped 2 bases and J dropped 3; count of bases not matched to a gene: 2. CDR3 nucleotide sequence: TGCGCCAGCAGCTTTATAGCGGGGGAAGAGACCCAGTACTTC. It yields the protein CASSFIAGEETQYF.

The chain combines TRBV7-9 with TRBJ2-3, with no clear D. Germline-derived CDR1 and CDR2 are SEHNR and FQNEAQ (reference sequence). The V gene lost 2 bases and the J gene lost 4 bases, with 10 bases spanning the gap. The CDR3 sequence is 14 residues long. The CDR3 DNA reads TGTGCCAGCAGCTTATTTCAAGATTCAGATACGCAGTATTTT. Translating gives CASSLFQDSDTQYF.

The gene calls are TRBV6-5 and TRBJ2-1; maybe TRBD1 (6 bases). Germline CDR1 reads MNHEY; CDR2 reads SVGAGI. The germline V and J ends were trimmed by 2 bases and 10 bases, with 9 bases remaining between them. This CDR3 contains 12 residues. The CDR3 sequence: CASSYPGEEQFF. The CDR3 DNA follows: TGTGCCAGCAGTTACCCAGGGGAAGAGCAGTTCTTC.

J is TRBJ1-1 and V is TRBV9; D remains ambiguous. From germline, CDR1 is SGDLS and CDR2 YYNGEE. The CDR3 has 13 residues. Trimming left V 4 bases short and J 1 base short, with 8 bases between. The CDR3 region has the DNA TGTGCCAGCAGCTTCCATGGGAACACTGAAGCTTTCTTT. This codes for CASSFHGNTEAFF.

This clonotype was recorded a few times. The chain couples TRBV4-1 to TRBJ2-7; D gene unclear. V lost 3 bases and J lost 0, with 18 bases in between. The CDR3 runs to 17 residues. Germline CDR1 and CDR2: MGHRA and YSYEKL. The CDR3 bases are TGCGCCAGCAGCCACCCGGGCGGTGGACGCAGCTCCTACGAGCAGTACTTC. Residues: CASSHPGGGRSSYEQYF.

This clonotype was counted only a few times. The chain recombines TRBV5-1 with TRBJ2-7, with D perhaps TRBD2 (7 bases). The CDR3 sequence is 16 residues long. Deletions cut 4 bases from V and 3 bases from J, with 20 bases between. Germline CDR1 reads SGHRS; CDR2 reads YFSETQ. CDR3 nucleotide sequence: TGCGCCAGCAGCCTCCTGGGAGGGGGGGCGGTCTACGAGCAGTACTTC. The encoded protein is CASSLLGGGAVYEQYF.

This rearrangement joins TRBV20-1 to TRBJ2-7; D possibly corresponds to TRBD2 (6 bases). Germline V gene data show CDR1 as DFQATT and CDR2 as SNEGSKA (reference sequence). The CDR3 has 14 amino acids. V gave up 4 bases and J gave up 2 bases, with 15 bases separating them. CDR3 amino acids: CSAMGQGGAYEQYF. The CDR3 bases are TGCAGTGCTATGGGGCAGGGAGGCGCCTACGAGCAGTACTTC.

The gene calls are TRBV21-1 and TRBJ2-4. TRBV21-1 represents a pseudogene. The CDR3 has 11 amino acids. Here the CDR3 DNA reads TGTGCCAGCAGCAAACACTACATTCAGTACTTC. It translates to CASSKHYIQYF.

This clonotype turned up a few times. The chain recombines TRBV28 with TRBJ2-7; 10 bases map to TRBD1. The J segment lost 5 bases and the V segment lost 6 bases, leaving 16 bases of the junction unmatched. This CDR3 region has 17 residues. CDR1 is MDHEN, CDR2 SYDVKM, per germline. CDR3 bases: TGTGCCAGCAGAAAGGGGGGGATGGGACAGGGGATCAACGAGCAGTACTTC. Translation: CASRKGGMGQGINEQYF.

The J gene is TRBJ2-5, the V gene TRBV3-1, with D unresolved. The end of the DNA aligns better with TRBJ2-1, so the J call may be wrong. CDR1 is LGHDT, CDR2 YNNKEL, per germline (reference sequence). This CDR3 region has 15 residues. The DNA of the CDR3 is TGTGCCAGCAGCCAAGATTATCTCGCTACCAATGAGCAGTTCTTC. The encoded protein is CASSQDYLATNEQFF.

This clonotype was seen more than once but under ten times. This chain joins TRBV5-1 and TRBJ1-2, with 9 bases fitting TRBD1. Germline-derived CDR1 and CDR2 are SGHRS and YFSETQ. The V gene end was trimmed by 4 bases and the J gene end by 2 bases; junction bases not matched to a gene: 18. The CDR3 totals 19 residues. CDR3 bases: TGCGCCAGCAGCACGGCCGGGACAGGGCTTATTGGTGCCAACTATGGCTACACCTTC. Protein product: CASSTAGTGLIGANYGYTF.

The chain couples TRBV12-3 or TRBV12-4 to TRBJ1-2, with 8 bases matching TRBD1. The CDR3 sequence is 13 residues long. The V gene end was trimmed by 3 bases and the J gene end by 8 bases; junction bases not matched to a gene: 5. The CDR3 nucleotides read TGTGCCAGCAGTTTCACAGGGGGAACCGGCTACACCTTC. Translating it yields CASSFTGGTGYTF.

The V call is TRBV13, the J call TRBJ2-5; a possible D gene is TRBD1 (5 bases). The J call is uncertain, as TRBJ2-7 better fits the DNA end. Per germline, CDR1 PRHDT and CDR2 FYEKMQ (reference sequence). The CDR3 has 15 amino acids. CDR3 protein: CASSSLYDRSHEQYF. CDR3 DNA: TGTGCCAGCAGCTCCCTTTACGACAGATCCCACGAGCAGTACTTC.

The rearrangement links TRBV7-2 to TRBJ2-7; either TRBD1 or TRBD2 may supply D (6 bases each). Trimming left V 7 bases short and J 2 bases short, with 21 bases between. The length of the CDR3 is 16 residues. CDR1 SGHTA and CDR2 FQGNSA come from the germline V gene. The CDR3 region is CASTHSGASRPYEQYF. The CDR3 DNA reads TGTGCCAGCACCCATTCGGGGGCCTCCCGTCCCTACGAGCAGTACTTC.

The CDR3 region has the DNA TGTGCCAGCAGCTTACTGGGTGGGGTCACTGAAGCTTTCTTT. Its translation: CASSLLGGVTEAFF. The chain uses TRBV7-9 and TRBJ1-1; D is ambiguous. This CDR3 spans 14 amino acids. Trimming removed 2 bases at V and 4 bases at J, with 11 bases between. CDR1 is SEHNR, CDR2 FQNEAQ, per germline (reference sequence).

This clonotype was counted a few times. The chain couples TRBV7-8 to TRBJ1-2; TRBD1 matches at 12 bases. The CDR3 is 14 amino acids. The V and J ends lost 5 bases and 8 bases, in that order; junction bases with no gene match: 6. Germline CDR1 reads SGHVS; CDR2 reads FQNEAQ. DNA for the CDR3: TGTGCCAGCAGCCCGGGACAGGGGGCTGAAGGCTACACCTTC. Protein product: CASSPGQGAEGYTF.